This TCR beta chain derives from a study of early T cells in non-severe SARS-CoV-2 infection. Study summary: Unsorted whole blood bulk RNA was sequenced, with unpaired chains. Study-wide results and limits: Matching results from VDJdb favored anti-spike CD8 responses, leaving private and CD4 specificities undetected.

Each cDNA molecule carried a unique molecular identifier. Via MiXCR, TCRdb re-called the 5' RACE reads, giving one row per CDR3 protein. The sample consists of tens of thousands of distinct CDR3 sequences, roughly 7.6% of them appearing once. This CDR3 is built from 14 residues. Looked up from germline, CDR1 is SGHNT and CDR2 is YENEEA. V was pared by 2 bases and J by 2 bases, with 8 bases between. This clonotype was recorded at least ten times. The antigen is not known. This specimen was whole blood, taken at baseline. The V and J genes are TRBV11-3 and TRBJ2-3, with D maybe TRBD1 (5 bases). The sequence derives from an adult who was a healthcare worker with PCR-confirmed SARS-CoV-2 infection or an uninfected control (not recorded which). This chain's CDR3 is CASSLKGVTDTQYF. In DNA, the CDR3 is TGTGCCAGCAGCTTAAAAGGGGTCACAGATACGCAGTATTTT.